Presented here are 27 T cell receptor beta chains from one specimen sequenced in a study of shared T cell receptors in the human thymus. Method: immunoSEQ multiplex PCR; TCRdb's copy keeps in-frame clones and lacks some. The sample lists about 660,000 clones; around 87% were seen once. These sequences were also reported in another study, on human thymus T cells.

Sequencing used thymocytes. The source is a boy younger than two with a congenital heart defect.

The rearrangement uses TRBV28 and TRBJ2-2; 11 bases align to TRBD2. V dropped 8 bases and J dropped 5; count of bases not matched to a gene: 13. CDR3 length: 17 residues. The germline CDR1 and CDR2 sequences are MDHEN and SYDVKM. The CDR3: CASCCHTSGRSTGELFF. The CDR3 DNA reads as TGTGCCAGCTGTTGCCATACTAGCGGGAGATCGACCGGGGAGCTGTTTTTT.

V is TRBV27 and J is TRBJ2-7; 8 nucleotides align to TRBD1. The J segment lost 6 bases and the V segment lost 0 bases, leaving 7 bases of the junction unmatched. This CDR3 is built from 15 residues. CDR1 is MNHEY and CDR2 is SMNVEV in the germline V gene (reference sequence). For the CDR3, the DNA is TGTGCCAGCAGTTTATCGGGGGACAGGAGTTGCGAGCAGTACTTC. Protein product: CASSLSGDRSCEQYF.

This chain links TRBV14 with TRBJ2-1; the match to TRBD2 covers 8 bases. The CDR3 consists of 16 residues. Unmatched junction bases numbered 11, after V lost 2 bases and J lost 8 bases. Germline CDR1 SGHDN, CDR2 FVKESK. The CDR3 nucleotides read TGTGCCAGCAGCCAATCGCCGGGACTAGAAGTACATGAGCAGTTCTTC. Residues: CASSQSPGLEVHEQFF.

The chain recombines TRBV5-1 with TRBJ2-1; 9 nucleotides align to TRBD1. The V gene's germline CDR1 is SGHRS and CDR2 YFSETQ. CDR3 size: 16 residues. V shed 4 bases, J shed 2 bases, and the junction held 7 bases outside the gene matches. CDR3 sequence (DNA): TGCGCCAGCAGCGGATACAGGGGGCCCGCCTACAATGAGCAGTTCTTC. Its protein is CASSGYRGPAYNEQFF.

The J gene is TRBJ1-1, the V gene TRBV5-1, with TRBD1 identical over 7 bases. This CDR3 is built from 14 residues. V gave up 0 bases and J gave up 6 bases; unmatched junction bases: 5. Germline V CDR1 and CDR2: SGHRS, YFSETQ. The CDR3 is CASSLDRGFSEAFF. CDR3 in DNA: TGCGCCAGCAGCTTGGACAGGGGCTTCTCTGAAGCTTTCTTT.

The rearrangement joins TRBV2 to TRBJ2-3; 9 bases match TRBD2. Unmatched junction bases numbered 7, after V lost 7 bases and J lost 5 bases. Germline loops: CDR1 SNHLY, CDR2 FYNNEI. The CDR3 length is 14 residues. The CDR3 DNA follows: TGTGCCAGCACCTGGACTAGCGAGGAAGATACGCAGTATTTT. Translated: CASTWTSEEDTQYF.

The count of this clone is one. This chain uses TRBV11-2 with TRBJ2-1; D possibly corresponds to TRBD1 (5 bases). CDR3 size: 18 residues. Germline assignment: CDR1 SGHAT and CDR2 FQNNGV. Trimming stripped 1 base from V and 2 bases from J, with 18 bases between. The chain's CDR3 is CASSLGVPAGHTYNEQFF. In nucleotides, the CDR3 is TGTGCCAGCAGCTTAGGTGTCCCCGCTGGACATACCTACAATGAGCAGTTCTTC. Full variable domain (missing parts from reference TRBV11-2 and TRBJ2-1): EAGVAQSPRYKIIEKRQSVAFWCNPISGHATLYWYQQILGQGPKLLIQFQNNGVVDDSQLPKDRFSAERLKGVDSTLKIQPAKLEDSAVYLCASSLGVPAGHTYNEQFFGPGTRLTVL.

J is TRBJ2-7 and V is TRBV6-1; 11 bases are a match to TRBD2. This CDR3 is 15 amino acids long. V shed 6 bases, J shed 4 bases, and the junction held 8 bases outside the gene matches. The germline CDR1 and CDR2 sequences are MNHNS and SASEGT. This CDR3 is CASSVLGLAGYEQYF. Here the CDR3 DNA reads TGTGCCAGCAGCGTCCTAGGACTAGCGGGTTACGAGCAGTACTTC.

The J gene is TRBJ2-7, the V gene TRBV30, with D possibly TRBD1 on 5 matching bases. Between the trimmed V and J ends, which lost 2 bases and 5 bases, there was a span of 16 bases. The CDR3 has 14 amino acids. The germline V gene has CDR1 GTSNPN and CDR2 SVGIG (reference sequence). The CDR3 nucleotides are TGTGCCTGGAGTAAGGGGAAGGGGATCCACGAGCAGTACTTC. Its translation is CAWSKGKGIHEQYF.

About this clone itself: The sample contains more than one DNA sequence encoding this CDR3. CDR3 nucleotides: TGCGCCAGCAGCTGGACTAGCGGGAGGTCGTCCTACGAGCAGTACTTC. Translated: CASSWTSGRSSYEQYF. V is TRBV5-1 and J is TRBJ2-7, with 14 bases lining up with TRBD2. The CDR3 extends over 16 amino acids. J was trimmed by 1 base and V by 3 bases; bases with no gene match: 3. Germline V CDR1 and CDR2: SGHRS, YFSETQ.

The V and J genes are TRBV2 and TRBJ1-5; D is ambiguous. With 4 bases removed from V and 7 bases from J, the gap between germline ends came to 14 bases. The CDR3 spans 14 residues. Germline V CDR1 and CDR2: SNHLY, FYNNEI. CDR3 bases: TGTGCCAGCAGTGCAATCCAGGTGTCACAGCCCCAGCATTTT. This translates into CASSAIQVSQPQHF.

J is TRBJ2-7 and V is TRBV6-6; 9 nucleotides match TRBD1. The CDR3 length is 16 residues. Trimming took 0 bases from V and 9 from J; bases not matched to a gene: 12. The germline V gene encodes CDR1 MNHNY and CDR2 SVGAGI (reference sequence). In nucleotides, the CDR3 is TGTGCCAGCAGTTACTCGAAACAGGGGGCGAACCAGGGGCAGTACTTC. Amino acid sequence: CASSYSKQGANQGQYF.

The sample holds one count of this clone. The chain employs TRBV5-6 and TRBJ1-1; the D is unclear. This CDR3 has 13 amino acids. Trimming shortened V by 7 bases and J by 1 base, and 11 bases separated the two germline ends. Per germline, CDR1 SGHDT and CDR2 YYEEEE. The CDR3 protein is CASEVEANTEAFF. In DNA form, the CDR3 reads TGTGCCAGCGAGGTGGAGGCGAACACTGAAGCTTTCTTT.

For this clone: Its ends do not fully match the called genes, so a read error is possible. V is TRBV7-2 and J is TRBJ1-2; D is uncertain. The CDR3 sequence is 8 residues long. Germline V gene data show CDR1 as SGHTA and CDR2 as FQGNSA. CDR3 residues: CASSFLSF. In DNA form, the CDR3 reads TGTGCCAGCAGCTTCCTGTCGTTC.

This chain links TRBV5-1 with TRBJ2-7, with D perhaps TRBD1 (6 bases). Trimming took off 4 bases at V and 3 bases at J, with 14 bases between the two ends. Germline V gene sequence: CDR1 SGHRS, CDR2 YFSETQ. The length of the CDR3 is 14 residues. This CDR3 is CASSLDRPLYEQYF. In DNA form, the CDR3 reads TGCGCCAGCAGCCTCGACAGGCCCCTCTACGAGCAGTACTTC.

As for this clone: Other nucleotide sequences from this sample produce the same CDR3. The chain carries TRBV28 and TRBJ1-2; 7 bases line up with TRBD1. Per germline, CDR1 MDHEN and CDR2 SYDVKM. This CDR3 comprises 18 residues. The V gene end was trimmed by 4 bases and the J gene end by 4 bases; junction bases not matched to a gene: 18. CDR3 bases: TGTGCCAGCAGTTCGACGAGACAGGGACACAGATTAATCTATGGCTACACCTTC. This gives the protein CASSSTRQGHRLIYGYTF.

The chain has TRBV10-3 and TRBJ1-2; 11 bases agree with TRBD1. The V gene's germline CDR1 is ENHRY and CDR2 SYGVKD. V dropped 3 bases and J dropped 2; count of bases not matched to a gene: 8. The CDR3 extends over 17 amino acids. DNA of the CDR3: TGTGCCATCAGTGAACCGGGACAGGGGGACCACAACTATGGCTACACCTTC. Protein sequence: CAISEPGQGDHNYGYTF.

The chain has TRBV7-6 and TRBJ2-4, with TRBD1 matching over 8 bases. Losses at the gene ends were 1 base for V and 9 bases for J; bases not matched to a gene: 8. CDR1 is SGHVS, CDR2 FNYEAQ, per germline. The CDR3 runs 15 residues. In nucleotides, the CDR3 is TGTGCCAGCAGCTTAGAACCAGGGGGCGGTAGCATTCAGTACTTC. Protein: CASSLEPGGGSIQYF.

The chain employs TRBV4-1 and TRBJ1-5, with a weak D call TRBD1 (5 bases). Germline V gene sequence: CDR1 MGHRA, CDR2 YSYEKL. Trimming cost V 0 bases and J 2 bases, with 8 bases left between them. The CDR3 spans 15 residues. The CDR3: CASSQETGGNQPQHF. Written as DNA, the CDR3 is TGCGCCAGCAGCCAAGAGACGGGGGGCAATCAGCCCCAGCATTTT.

The chain carries TRBV7-2 and TRBJ2-7, with 9 bases identical to TRBD1. The germline gives CDR1 SGHTA, CDR2 FQGNSA. The V and J ends lost 4 bases and 3 bases, in that order; junction bases with no gene match: 7. CDR3 length equals 15 residues. The CDR3 loop is CASSWTGENFYEQYF. Here the CDR3 DNA reads TGTGCCAGCAGCTGGACAGGGGAGAACTTCTACGAGCAGTACTTC.

This sequence joins TRBV9 and TRBJ2-5; D is uncertain. This CDR3 is 13 amino acids long. Trimming removed 0 bases from V and 2 bases from J, with 5 bases in between. The germline V gene encodes CDR1 SGDLS and CDR2 YYNGEE. CDR3 DNA sequence: TGTGCCAGCAGCGTAGTCCCTCAAGAGACCCAGTACTTC. It specifies CASSVVPQETQYF.

This clone occurred once. The chain links TRBV12-5 to TRBJ2-5; tentatively, D is TRBD2 (6 bases). Trimming shortened V by 0 bases and J by 4 bases, and 18 bases separated the two germline ends. The germline gives CDR1 LGHNT, CDR2 FRNRAP. This CDR3 region has 17 residues. In nucleotides, the CDR3 is TGTGCTAGTGGTTTGGTACTGGGGACGGAGGGTCTAGAGACCCAGTACTTC. Protein: CASGLVLGTEGLETQYF.

This chain uses TRBV7-8 with TRBJ2-2; 8 bases match TRBD1. Germline CDR1 reads SGHVS; CDR2 reads FQNEAQ. V shed 8 bases and J 7 bases; nucleotides not matched to a gene: 18. The CDR3 spans 17 residues. CDR3 amino acids: CASSRRGRFLNGGELFF. CDR3 nucleotides: TGTGCCAGCTCTCGCAGGGGGCGCTTTCTTAACGGCGGGGAGCTGTTTTTT. The full variable domain, completed using reference TRBV7-8 and TRBJ2-2, is GAGVSQSPRYKVAKRGQDVALRCDPISGHVSLFWYQQALGQGPEFLTYFQNEAQLDKSGLPSDRFFAERPEGSVSTLKIQRTQQEDSAVYLCASSRRGRFLNGGELFFGEGSRLTVL.

This clone turned up a few times. The genes are TRBV4-3 and TRBJ1-6; D call uncertain. With 0 bases removed from V and 12 bases from J, the gap between germline ends came to 15 bases. Germline lookup yields CDR1 LGHNA and CDR2 YSLEER. This CDR3 is built from 15 residues. This CDR3 reads CASSQDLYLVQPLHF. The CDR3 nucleotides read TGCGCCAGCAGCCAAGATCTCTACCTGGTTCAACCCCTCCACTTT.

The chain recombines TRBV5-1 with TRBJ1-1, with D perhaps matching TRBD1 (5 bases). The CDR3 extends over 15 amino acids. V lost 4 bases and J 3 bases, leaving 16 bases between the germline ends. The germline V gene has CDR1 SGHRS and CDR2 YFSETQ. In DNA, the CDR3 is TGCGCCAGCAGCCCACGGACACCGACGGACACTGAAGCTTTCTTT. Its translation is CASSPRTPTDTEAFF.

The chain has TRBV5-1 and TRBJ1-6; unclear D gene. V lost 0 bases and J lost 5, with 9 bases in between. From germline, CDR1 is SGHRS and CDR2 YFSETQ. The CDR3 is made up of 15 amino acids. Here the CDR3 reads CASSLVPDDNSPLHF. CDR3 sequence (DNA): TGCGCCAGCAGCTTGGTCCCAGATGATAATTCACCCCTCCACTTT.

CDR3 sequence: CASTTTGRGRFGEQYF. DNA of the CDR3: TGTGCCAGCACCACAACAGGCAGGGGGCGGTTCGGCGAGCAGTACTTC. The J gene is TRBJ2-7, the V gene TRBV28; 8 bases match TRBD1. This CDR3 spans 16 amino acids. The trim removed 7 bases at V and 6 bases at J, leaving 17 bases unmatched. Germline lookup yields CDR1 MDHEN and CDR2 SYDVKM. The full variable domain, rest sourced from reference TRBV28 and TRBJ2-7, is DVKVTQSSRYLVKRTGEKVFLECVQDMDHENMFWYRQDPGLGLRLIYFSYDVKMKEKGDIPEGYSVSREKKERFSLILESASTNQTSMYLCASTTTGRGRFGEQYFGPGTRLTVT.